The rows below give T cell receptor beta chains drawn from one sample of a study of T cell responses to AZD1222 COVID-19 vaccine. Clones were sequenced by immunoSEQ multiplex PCR, and TCRdb holds only the in-frame ones, with some missing. Of about 85,000 clones in the sample, about 91% were seen once. Source: peripheral blood, taken on day 0 of MenACWY control vaccination. These receptors were collected from an adult in good health. The CDR3 runs from the conserved cysteine through the conserved F or W. D genes are given only for firm matches. The size entry is marked missing in some rows and otherwise reads once, few, many or a size class.

d_gene,v_gene,j_gene,len,abundance,CDR3nt,CDR3aa
.,TRBV7-2,TRBJ2-7,14,.,TGTGCCAGCAGCTTTCCGGGGGGCGGGTACGAGCAGTACTTC,CASSFPGGGYEQYF
.,TRBV30,TRBJ1-6,14,few,TGTGCCTGGAGCTTAGAGACATCCTCTTCACCCCTCCACTTT,CAWSLETSSSPLHF
.,TRBV12-5,TRBJ1-1,15,.,TGTGCTAGTGGTGGAGACGGGGCGGTGAACACTGAAGCTTTCTTT,CASGGDGAVNTEAFF
.,TRBV19,TRBJ1-1,16,.,TGTGCCAGTACAAGGACGGGGGTAACGCGGAACACTGAAGCTTTCTTT,CASTRTGVTRNTEAFF
.,TRBV7-2,TRBJ1-2,13,medium-sized,TGTGCCAGCAGCTTAGACAATAACTATGGCTACACCTTC,CASSLDNNYGYTF
TRBD2,TRBV4-2,TRBJ2-5,16,.,TGTGCCAGCAGCGCCGGGACTAGCGGGGCCCAAGAGACCCAGTACTTC,CASSAGTSGAQETQYF
.,TRBV30,TRBJ1-3,14,.,TGTGCCTGGAGTGTACCGTGGGGGCGAAACACCATATATTTT,CAWSVPWGRNTIYF
.,TRBV19,TRBJ2-1,17,.,TGTGCCAGTAGTATAGGTTCGGGCCAACTCTCCTACAATGAGCAGTTCTTC,CASSIGSGQLSYNEQFF
TRBD1,TRBV4-3,TRBJ1-5,17,.,TGCGCCAGCAGCCAAGAGTCGACAGGGATGAGCAATCAGCCCCAGCATTTT,CASSQESTGMSNQPQHF
TRBD1,TRBV6-1,TRBJ2-2,16,.,TGTGCCAGCAGTGGGAGGGGGACAGGGGGCCCCGGGGAGCTGTTTTTT,CASSGRGTGGPGELFF
.,TRBV9,TRBJ2-1,16,.,TGTGCCAGCAGCGTAGATCCAGGGGAAGGTGGCAATGAGCAGTTCTTC,CASSVDPGEGGNEQFF
.,TRBV5-4,TRBJ1-2,15,.,TGTGCCAGCAACCTCCGCTCGGGGGCTAACTATGGCTACACCTTC,CASNLRSGANYGYTF
.,TRBV9,TRBJ1-1,13,.,TGTGCCAGCAGTAGAGGGGATGGTACTGAAGCTTTCTTT,CASSRGDGTEAFF
.,TRBV5-1,TRBJ2-5,13,.,TGCGCCAGCAGCTGGGGACCACAAGAGACCCAGTACTTC,CASSWGPQETQYF
.,TRBV9,TRBJ1-3,15,.,TGTGCCAGCAGCCCGGAGGGGGGGCCTGGAAACACCATATATTTT,CASSPEGGPGNTIYF
.,TRBV5-1,TRBJ2-7,16,.,TGCGCCAGCAGCTGGGCAGGGGCAGGGATTCTCTACGAGCAGTACTTC,CASSWAGAGILYEQYF
.,TRBV19,TRBJ1-4,16,.,TGTGCCACCCGCCCGGGTCTCAAAACAACTAATGAAAAACTGTTTTTT,CATRPGLKTTNEKLFF
.,TRBV5-4,TRBJ2-7,15,once,TGTGCCAGCAGTCATCTCCAGGGGAGCGGCTACGAGCAGTACTTC,CASSHLQGSGYEQYF
.,TRBV19,TRBJ2-2,16,.,TGTGCCAGTATGGCAGGGGGGTCTACGAGCACCGGGGAGCTGTTTTTT,CASMAGGSTSTGELFF
TRBD2,TRBV19,TRBJ2-7,16,.,TGTGCCAGTAGCCCTCGGATGAGCGGGGGGCCGGGGGAGCAGTACTTC,CASSPRMSGGPGEQYF
.,TRBV27,TRBJ1-1,17,.,TGTGCCAGCAGTTTATCGACCCCAACATCCTGGGGTACTGAAGCTTTCTTT,CASSLSTPTSWGTEAFF
TRBD1,TRBV25-1,TRBJ1-5,15,.,TGTGCCAGCAGTGAGGGGGACAGGGGAGATCAGCCCCAGCATTTT,CASSEGDRGDQPQHF
.,TRBV19,TRBJ1-3,14,.,TGTGCCAGTAGTACGGGATTTCTGATAGACACCATATATTTT,CASSTGFLIDTIYF
.,TRBV7-2,TRBJ1-2,16,.,TGTGCCAGCAGCCCCCTTACGGGGGGCGGGTATTTAAGCTACACCTTC,CASSPLTGGGYLSYTF
TRBD2,TRBV3-1/TRBV3-2,TRBJ2-1,16,.,TGTGCCAGCAGCCAAGAGGGGGGGACTAGCGGGCCGAGGGAGTTCTTC,CASSQEGGTSGPREFF
.,TRBV5-1,TRBJ2-3,15,.,TGCGCCAGCAGCCCCGGGACCCGAAGCACAGATACGCAGTATTTT,CASSPGTRSTDTQYF
TRBD1,TRBV19,TRBJ2-1,16,.,TGTGCCAGTAGTATCCCACGGACAGGGGACTACAATGAGCAGTTCTTC,CASSIPRTGDYNEQFF
.,TRBV29-1,TRBJ2-2,13,.,TGCAGCGTTGTTCCAGGCGCCACCGGGGAGCTGTTTTTT,CSVVPGATGELFF
.,TRBV29-1,TRBJ1-1,11,few,TGCAGCGTCGTATCGGGAGGTTCAGCTTTCTTT,CSVVSGGSAFF
.,TRBV30,TRBJ2-7,13,.,TGTGCCTGGAGTAGGCGGGAATCCTACGAGCAGTACTTC,CAWSRRESYEQYF
.,TRBV12-3/TRBV12-4,TRBJ2-1,13,.,TGTGCCAGCGGCGGGACGCCCACGGATGAGCAGTTCTTC,CASGGTPTDEQFF
.,TRBV29-1,TRBJ1-1,9,.,TGCAGCGTTGGGGTGAGTGCTTTCTTT,CSVGVSAFF
TRBD2,TRBV9,TRBJ2-1,16,.,TGTGCCAGCAGCGCCCTAGCGGGGGGGCTTCACAATGAGCAGTTCTTC,CASSALAGGLHNEQFF
TRBD1,TRBV5-8,TRBJ2-7,15,.,TGTGCCAGCAGCTTGGCCGGAACAGGGGGGTACGAGCAGTACTTC,CASSLAGTGGYEQYF
TRBD1,TRBV19,TRBJ2-1,16,few,TGTGCCAGTAGTCCCCGGGACAGGGGTAGGGCGACTGAGCAGTTCTTC,CASSPRDRGRATEQFF
.,TRBV18,TRBJ1-2,14,.,TGTGCCAGCTCACCAGAAGGGCCTGACTATGGCTACACCTTC,CASSPEGPDYGYTF
.,TRBV30,TRBJ2-4,13,.,TGTGCCTGGAGTGTAGGCGCAAAAAACATTCAGTACTTC,CAWSVGAKNIQYF
.,TRBV5-4,TRBJ1-5,14,.,TGTGCCAGCAGCTCGGGGGGGGCAAATCAGCCCCAGCATTTT,CASSSGGANQPQHF
.,TRBV20-1,TRBJ2-5,12,.,TGCAGTGCTAGTTTTCCGGGGGAGACCCAGTACTTC,CSASFPGETQYF
.,TRBV5-8,TRBJ1-4,15,.,TGTGCCAGCAGCTTCAGAGCGATTGGTAATGAAAAACTGTTTTTT,CASSFRAIGNEKLFF
.,TRBV7-9,TRBJ2-5,13,.,TGTGCCAGCAGCTTAGACAACCAAGAGACCCAGTACTTC,CASSLDNQETQYF
.,TRBV4-1,TRBJ1-1,21,once,TGCGCCAGCAGCCAAGATGGCAGCATCGGAACAGCATCCCATAAGAACACTGAAGCTTTCTTT,CASSQDGSIGTASHKNTEAFF